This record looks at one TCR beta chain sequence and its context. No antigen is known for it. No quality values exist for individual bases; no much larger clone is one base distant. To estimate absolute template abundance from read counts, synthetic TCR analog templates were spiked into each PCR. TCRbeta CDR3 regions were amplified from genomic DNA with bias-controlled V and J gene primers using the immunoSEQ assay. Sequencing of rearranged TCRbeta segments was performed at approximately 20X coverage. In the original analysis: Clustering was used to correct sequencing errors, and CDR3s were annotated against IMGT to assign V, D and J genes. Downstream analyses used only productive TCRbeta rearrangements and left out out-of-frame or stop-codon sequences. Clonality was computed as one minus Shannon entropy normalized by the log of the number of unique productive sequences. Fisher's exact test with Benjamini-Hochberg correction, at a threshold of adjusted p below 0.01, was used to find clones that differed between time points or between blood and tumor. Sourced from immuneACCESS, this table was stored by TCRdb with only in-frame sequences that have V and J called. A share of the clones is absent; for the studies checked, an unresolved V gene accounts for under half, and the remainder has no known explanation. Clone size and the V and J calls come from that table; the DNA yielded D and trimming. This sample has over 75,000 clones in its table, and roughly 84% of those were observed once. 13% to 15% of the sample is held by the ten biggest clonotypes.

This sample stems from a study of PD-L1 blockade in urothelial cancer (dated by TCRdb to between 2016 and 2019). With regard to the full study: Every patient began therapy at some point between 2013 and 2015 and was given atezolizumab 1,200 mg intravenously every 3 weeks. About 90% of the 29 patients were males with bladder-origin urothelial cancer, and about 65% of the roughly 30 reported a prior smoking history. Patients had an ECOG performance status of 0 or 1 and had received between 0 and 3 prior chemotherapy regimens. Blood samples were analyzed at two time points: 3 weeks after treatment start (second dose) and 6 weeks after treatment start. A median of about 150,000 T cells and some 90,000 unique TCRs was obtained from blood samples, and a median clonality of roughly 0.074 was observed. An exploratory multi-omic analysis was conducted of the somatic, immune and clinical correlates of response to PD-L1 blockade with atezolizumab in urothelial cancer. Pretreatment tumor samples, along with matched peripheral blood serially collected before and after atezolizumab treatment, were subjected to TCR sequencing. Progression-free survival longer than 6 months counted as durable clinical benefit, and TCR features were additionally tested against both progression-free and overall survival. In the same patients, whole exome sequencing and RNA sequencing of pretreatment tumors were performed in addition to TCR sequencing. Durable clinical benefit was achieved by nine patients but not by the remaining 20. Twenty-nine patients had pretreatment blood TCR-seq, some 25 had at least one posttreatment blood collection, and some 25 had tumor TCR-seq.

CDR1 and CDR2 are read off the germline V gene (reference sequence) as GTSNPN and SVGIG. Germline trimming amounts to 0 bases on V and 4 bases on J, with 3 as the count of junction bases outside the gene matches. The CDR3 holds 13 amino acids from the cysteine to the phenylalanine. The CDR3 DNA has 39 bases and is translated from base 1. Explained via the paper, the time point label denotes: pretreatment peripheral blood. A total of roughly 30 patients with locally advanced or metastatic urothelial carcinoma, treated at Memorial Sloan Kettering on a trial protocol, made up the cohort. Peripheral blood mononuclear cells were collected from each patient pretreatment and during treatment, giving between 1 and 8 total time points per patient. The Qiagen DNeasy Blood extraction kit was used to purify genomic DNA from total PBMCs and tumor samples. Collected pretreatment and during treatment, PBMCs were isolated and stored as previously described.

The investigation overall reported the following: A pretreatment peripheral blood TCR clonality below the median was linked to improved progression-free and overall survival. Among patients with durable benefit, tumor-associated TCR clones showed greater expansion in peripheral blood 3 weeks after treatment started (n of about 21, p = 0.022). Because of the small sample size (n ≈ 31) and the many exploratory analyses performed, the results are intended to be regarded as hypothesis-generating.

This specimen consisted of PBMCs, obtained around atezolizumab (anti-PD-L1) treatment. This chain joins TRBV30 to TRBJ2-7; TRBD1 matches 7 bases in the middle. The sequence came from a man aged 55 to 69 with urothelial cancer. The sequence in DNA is TGTGCCTGGAGTGTAGGGACAGAATACGAGCAGTACTTC. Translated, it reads CAWSVGTEYEQYF.